Following are 29 T cell receptor beta chains from one sample sequenced in a study of T cell responses to AZD1222 COVID-19 vaccine. The data were produced by immunoSEQ multiplex PCR, yet TCRdb's version contains in-frame clones alone and is incomplete. Among 110,000 to 150,000 clones listed, around 89% were seen once. The specimen was peripheral blood, collected 28 days after the second AZD1222 dose. The receptors stem from an adult who received the AZD1222 COVID-19 vaccine.

This clone appeared a few times. The same CDR3 can be traced to other DNA sequences in this sample. CDR3 in DNA: TGTGCCAGCAGTTTCGGGGGACCCACAGATACGCAGTATTTT. Amino acids: CASSFGGPTDTQYF. The V and J genes are TRBV28 and TRBJ2-3; D is possibly TRBD2 (6 bases). Germline values: CDR1 MDHEN, CDR2 SYDVKM. This CDR3 has 14 amino acids. V was cut by 3 bases and J by 2 bases, with 9 bases left in between.

This clone was seen more than once but under ten times. The chain uses TRBV10-3 and TRBJ2-1; 8 bases match TRBD2. CDR1 ENHRY and CDR2 SYGVKD come from the germline V gene. This CDR3 region has 16 residues. Trimming at V came to 2 bases and at J to 7 bases, leaving 10 bases not matched to a gene. The CDR3 bases are TGTGCCATCAGTGAGAGACTAGCGACCCAGTCGAATGAGCAGTTCTTC. Its protein is CAISERLATQSNEQFF.

V usage is TRBV28 and J usage is TRBJ2-5; perhaps TRBD2 as D (5 bases). The V gene's germline CDR1 is MDHEN and CDR2 SYDVKM. V dropped 5 bases and J dropped 5 bases, with 24 bases sitting between them. The CDR3 runs to 17 residues. CDR3 amino acids: CASSQRRFSTRGETQYF. CDR3 DNA: TGTGCCAGCAGTCAGCGCAGGTTCTCAACCAGAGGGGAGACCCAGTACTTC.

The chain links TRBV5-1 to TRBJ2-6; D remains ambiguous. The CDR3 extends over 15 amino acids. The V gene lost 2 bases and the J gene lost 1 base, with 7 bases spanning the gap. Germline CDR1 is SGHRS and CDR2 is YFSETQ. The CDR3 DNA is TGCGCCAGCAGCTTCCTTGGATCTGGGGCCAACGTCCTGACTTTC. It specifies CASSFLGSGANVLTF.

The chain couples TRBV30 to TRBJ2-3; possible D gene TRBD2, 5 bases. V was shortened by 0 bases and J by 2 bases, with 9 bases between the two germline ends. From germline, CDR1 is GTSNPN and CDR2 SVGIG (reference sequence). The CDR3 is 14 amino acids. The CDR3 here is CAWSVAGSTDTQYF. CDR3 nucleotide sequence: TGTGCCTGGAGTGTTGCGGGTTCCACAGATACGCAGTATTTT.

A few counts support this clone. This CDR3 is CASSVNRGPNEKLFF. CDR3 nucleotide sequence: TGTGCCAGCAGCGTAAACAGGGGGCCTAATGAAAAACTGTTTTTT. The chain uses TRBV5-4 and TRBJ1-4, with TRBD1 matching over 9 bases. This CDR3 has 15 amino acids. The V gene's germline CDR1 is SGHNT and CDR2 YYREEE (reference sequence). Trimming at V came to 4 bases and at J to 3 bases, leaving 4 bases not matched to a gene.

This chain joins TRBV7-3 and TRBJ1-1; 10 nucleotides line up with TRBD1. This CDR3 contains 14 residues. Germline V gene sequence: CDR1 SGHTA, CDR2 FQGTGA. The trim removed 6 bases at V and 5 bases at J, leaving 6 bases unmatched. The CDR3 nucleotides are TGTGCCAGCAGACGGACAGGGGGAAGTACTGAAGCTTTCTTT. This sequence encodes CASRRTGGSTEAFF.

The CDR3 DNA sequence: TGTGCCAGCAGCCAAGAATTGGGACAGGGATATAGCAATCAGCCCCAGCATTTT. Amino acids: CASSQELGQGYSNQPQHF. The chain couples TRBV14 to TRBJ1-5; 9 bases line up with TRBD1. The V segment lost 0 bases and the J segment 0 bases; nucleotides outside the gene matches: 6. The CDR3 has 18 amino acids. Germline CDR1 and CDR2: SGHDN and FVKESK.

The chain is built from TRBV28 and TRBJ1-2; D is perhaps TRBD1 (5 bases). Trimming cost V 4 bases and J 2 bases, with 11 bases left between them. CDR3 size: 14 residues. The germline V gene has CDR1 MDHEN and CDR2 SYDVKM. The CDR3 reads CASSYSRGNYGYTF. CDR3 in DNA: TGTGCCAGCAGTTACTCCCGGGGGAACTATGGCTACACCTTC.

The rearrangement links TRBV27 to TRBJ1-1, with a weak D call TRBD1 (5 bases). V shed 1 base and J shed 4 bases, with 13 bases lying between them. Germline loops: CDR1 MNHEY, CDR2 SMNVEV (reference sequence). The CDR3 consists of 15 residues. The CDR3: CASSLWASGGTEAFF. DNA of the CDR3: TGTGCCAGCAGTTTATGGGCATCGGGGGGCACTGAAGCTTTCTTT.

The rearrangement uses TRBV7-2 and TRBJ1-4, with 7 bases lining up with TRBD1. Germline V CDR1 and CDR2: SGHTA, FQGNSA. CDR3 length equals 16 residues. Trimming took 5 bases from V and 9 from J; bases not matched to a gene: 15. The CDR3 DNA is TGTGCCAGCAGCCTAACTAGGGGGACAGCAAACCAAAAACTGTTTTTT. Residues: CASSLTRGTANQKLFF. Drawing the rest from reference TRBV7-2 and TRBJ1-4, the complete variable domain is GAGVSQSPSNKVTEKGKDVELRCDPISGHTALYWYRQSLGQGLEFLIYFQGNSAPDKSGLPSDRFSAERTGGSVSTLTIQRTQQEDSAVYLCASSLTRGTANQKLFFGSGTQLSVL.

V is TRBV6-6 and J is TRBJ1-3; D gene unclear. V was shortened by 6 bases and J by 0 bases, with 6 bases between the two germline ends. The CDR3 runs to 13 residues. The V gene's germline CDR1 is MNHNY and CDR2 SVGAGI (reference sequence). CDR3 nucleotide sequence: TGTGCCAGCAGCCCTTACTCTGGAAACACCATATATTTT. Amino acid sequence: CASSPYSGNTIYF.

This clone was seen only once. This sequence joins TRBV12-2 and TRBJ2-3; whether TRBD2, the table's D call, matches the DNA was not checked. TRBV12-2 is a pseudogene. The CDR3 covers 19 residues. CDR3 in amino acids: CASRLGVGFSGGAADTQYF. CDR3 bases: TGTGCAAGTCGCTTAGGAGTGGGTTTTAGCGGGGGGGCCGCAGATACGCAGTATTTT.

This clone was found once. The genes are TRBV12-3 or TRBV12-4 and TRBJ1-6, with D possibly matching TRBD1 (5 bases). Deletions cut 6 bases from V and 5 bases from J, with 8 bases between. This CDR3 has 13 residues. The CDR3 nucleotides read TGTGCCAGCAGGGGGGGGGATAATTCACCCCTCCACTTT. It encodes CASRGGDNSPLHF.

The chain uses TRBV6-5 and TRBJ1-5; 7 nucleotides agree with TRBD1. Germline trimming cut 8 bases from V and 5 bases from J; bases unmatched to any gene: 9. Germline CDR1 reads MNHEY; CDR2 reads SVGAGI. CDR3 length equals 14 residues. CDR3 nucleotides: TGTGCCAGCTCTCTAGGGGGCAGGTATCAGCCCCAGCATTTT. Its protein is CASSLGGRYQPQHF.

The gene calls are TRBV10-3 and TRBJ1-2; D gene uncertain. V lost 4 bases and J 5 bases, leaving 17 bases between the germline ends. The CDR3 is 15 residues long. Per germline, CDR1 ENHRY and CDR2 SYGVKD. CDR3 amino acids: CAISGHVNQEYGYTF. Here the CDR3 DNA reads TGTGCCATCAGTGGACACGTCAACCAGGAGTATGGCTACACCTTC.

The chain is built from TRBV15 and TRBJ1-4; the D is unclear. The CDR3 loop spans 16 amino acids. Germline CDR1 is LNHNV and CDR2 is YYDKDF (reference sequence). With 0 bases removed from V and 2 bases from J, the gap between germline ends came to 10 bases. CDR3 sequence reads: CATSRDRAGTNEKLFF. The CDR3 region has the DNA TGTGCCACCAGCAGAGATCGGGCAGGCACTAATGAAAAACTGTTTTTT.

The chain uses TRBV28 and TRBJ1-4, with 7 positions matching TRBD1. The germline V gene has CDR1 MDHEN and CDR2 SYDVKM. The CDR3 loop spans 14 amino acids. Unmatched junction bases numbered 5, after V lost 5 bases and J lost 5 bases. The chain's CDR3 is CASSEGQMNEKLFF. CDR3 in DNA: TGTGCCAGCAGTGAGGGACAGATGAATGAAAAACTGTTTTTT.

This clone showed up just once. This sequence joins TRBV29-1 and TRBJ1-3; D call uncertain. From germline, CDR1 is SQVTM and CDR2 ANQGSEA. The ends were cut back, 3 bases at V and 0 bases at J, with 12 bases in the middle. This CDR3 has 15 amino acids. Written as DNA, the CDR3 is TGCAGCGTTGAGTGGGTCGGAGGCTCTGGAAACACCATATATTTT. This sequence encodes CSVEWVGGSGNTIYF.

CDR3 DNA sequence: TGTGCCAGCAGCCCCGGCCTCAACCCCTACGAGCAGTACTTC. As protein: CASSPGLNPYEQYF. The chain uses TRBV7-2 and TRBJ2-7; D gene ambiguous. With 5 bases removed from V and 2 bases from J, the gap between germline ends came to 13 bases. This CDR3 is 14 amino acids long. CDR1 is SGHTA, CDR2 FQGNSA, per germline.

The chain is built from TRBV30 and TRBJ2-5, with unresolved D. The germline V and J ends were trimmed by 3 bases and 5 bases, with 13 bases remaining between them. CDR3 length equals 13 residues. The germline V gene has CDR1 GTSNPN and CDR2 SVGIG (reference sequence). The CDR3 loop is CAWRGSPTETQYF. The CDR3, as DNA: TGTGCCTGGAGGGGGTCCCCAACCGAGACCCAGTACTTC. The whole variable domain, filled in from reference TRBV30 and TRBJ2-5, reads SQTIHQWPATLVQPVGSPLSLECTVEGTSNPNLYWYRQAAGRGLQLLFYSVGIGQISSEVPQNLSASRPQDRQFILSSKKLLLSDSGFYLCAWRGSPTETQYFGPGTRLLVL.

V usage is TRBV30 and J usage is TRBJ1-1; no clear D. The CDR3 sequence is 11 residues long. Looked up from germline, CDR1 is GTSNPN and CDR2 is SVGIG (reference sequence). V lost 3 bases, J lost 7 bases, and 9 bases lay in between. The CDR3: CAWSLNSEAFF. CDR3 in DNA: TGTGCCTGGAGCCTTAATAGTGAAGCTTTCTTT.

This chain connects TRBV9 to TRBJ1-3; the D is unclear. Germline V lookup: CDR1 SGDLS, CDR2 YYNGEE. Between the trimmed V and J ends, which lost 0 bases and 3 bases, there was a span of 19 bases. The CDR3 is made up of 18 amino acids. The DNA for the CDR3 is TGTGCCAGCAGCGTAGCATCAACAACACGAAACCTTGGAAACACCATATATTTT. Translation: CASSVASTTRNLGNTIYF.

This chain connects TRBV10-1 to TRBJ2-1; D perhaps matches TRBD2 (6 bases). Germline V lookup: CDR1 WNHNN, CDR2 SYGVQD (reference sequence). The V and J ends lost 5 bases and 6 bases respectively, with 14 bases between them. The CDR3 length is 14 residues. The CDR3 spells CASSNSGGVNEQFF. CDR3 DNA sequence: TGCGCCAGCAGTAACAGCGGCGGGGTCAATGAGCAGTTCTTC.

V is TRBV18 and J is TRBJ2-7, with 11 bases identical to TRBD1. This CDR3 region has 15 residues. The J segment lost 3 bases and the V segment lost 5 bases, leaving 6 bases of the junction unmatched. Germline CDR1 and CDR2: KGHSH and LQKENI. CDR3: CASSTWTGGNYEQYF. Written as DNA, the CDR3 is TGTGCCAGCTCAACATGGACAGGGGGCAACTACGAGCAGTACTTC.

The V call is TRBV10-3, the J call TRBJ1-5; no reliable D call. Germline CDR1 ENHRY, CDR2 SYGVKD. With 11 bases removed from V and 4 bases from J, the gap between germline ends came to 15 bases. The CDR3 has 13 residues. This CDR3 reads CALSSTRNQPQHF. The DNA for the CDR3 is TGTGCCCTCTCATCCACCCGGAATCAGCCCCAGCATTTT.

Points on this clone: The junction does not match germline at one end; this may be a read error. The CDR3 loop reads CASSLKGGYDQYF. The CDR3 coding sequence is TGTGCCAGCAGCTTAAAGGGTGGCTACGATCAGTACTTC. The V call is TRBV7-2, the J call TRBJ2-7; D gene uncertain. The CDR3 spans 13 residues. CDR1 and CDR2 (germline): SGHTA, FQGNSA.

The genes are TRBV27 and TRBJ2-3; TRBD1 is a possible D gene (5 bases). V lost 4 bases, J lost 0 bases, and 11 bases lay in between. The CDR3 has 15 residues. Germline CDR1 and CDR2: MNHEY and SMNVEV (reference sequence). For the CDR3, the DNA is TGTGCCAGCAGTTACTGGCGGACAAGCACAGATACGCAGTATTTT. Translated: CASSYWRTSTDTQYF.

V is TRBV28 and J is TRBJ2-5; D may be TRBD1 or TRBD2 (6 bases each). The germline CDR1 and CDR2 sequences are MDHEN and SYDVKM. There are 12 residues in the CDR3. The V end was cut by 5 bases, the J end by 5 bases, with 9 bases between. The CDR3 spells CASSQGRETQYF. The CDR3, as DNA: TGTGCCAGCAGTCAGGGGAGGGAGACCCAGTACTTC.